This record looks at one T cell receptor (beta chain) sequence and its context. As yet, its antigen is unknown. The same CDR3 can be traced to other DNA sequences in this sample. Measured with immunoSEQ multiplex PCR; TCRdb has only the in-frame clones, and not every one. The sample has roughly 2 million clones; roughly 94% are singletons. This sample is drawn from a study of shared clonotypes between healthy human individuals. The CDR3 runs 13 residues. V lost 4 bases and J lost 6; bases outside the gene matches: 5. The germline CDR1 and CDR2 sequences are MNHEY and SVGAGI. Points from the study as a whole: Only blood was sampled; tissue repertoires likely differ.

This sequence joins TRBV6-5 and TRBJ1-2; the match to TRBD1 covers 7 bases. This receptor was obtained from a man younger than 35 in good health. Source material: naive CD4+ T cells sorted from blood. Subset noted: CD45RA+ positively selected. The CDR3 reads CASSSRDRDGYTF. The CDR3 region has the DNA TGTGCCAGCAGTTCCAGGGACAGAGATGGCTACACCTTC.